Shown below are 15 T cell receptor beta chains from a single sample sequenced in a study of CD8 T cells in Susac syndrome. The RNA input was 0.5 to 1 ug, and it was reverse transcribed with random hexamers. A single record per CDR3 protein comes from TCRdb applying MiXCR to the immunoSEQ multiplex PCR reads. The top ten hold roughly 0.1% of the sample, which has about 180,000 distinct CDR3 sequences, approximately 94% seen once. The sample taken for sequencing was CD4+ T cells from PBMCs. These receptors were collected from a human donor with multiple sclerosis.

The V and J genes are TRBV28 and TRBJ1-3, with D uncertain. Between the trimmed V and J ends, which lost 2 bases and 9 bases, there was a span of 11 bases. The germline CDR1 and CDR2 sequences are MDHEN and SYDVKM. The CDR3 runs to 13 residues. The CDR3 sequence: CASSLRGVGTIYF. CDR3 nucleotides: TGTGCCAGCAGTTTACGGGGTGTTGGCACCATATATTTT.

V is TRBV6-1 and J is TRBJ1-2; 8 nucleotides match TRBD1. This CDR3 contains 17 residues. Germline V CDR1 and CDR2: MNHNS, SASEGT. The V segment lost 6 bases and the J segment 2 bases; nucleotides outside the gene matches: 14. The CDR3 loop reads CASSRTGTVPFNYGYTF. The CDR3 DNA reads TGTGCCAGCAGCCGGACAGGGACGGTCCCCTTCAACTATGGCTACACCTTC.

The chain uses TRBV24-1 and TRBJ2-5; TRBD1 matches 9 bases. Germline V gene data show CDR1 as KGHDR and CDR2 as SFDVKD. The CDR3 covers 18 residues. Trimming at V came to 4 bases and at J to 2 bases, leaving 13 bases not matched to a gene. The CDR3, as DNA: TGTGCCACCAGTGAAGGGGAGGGGACAGGGATAACACAAGAGACCCAGTACTTC. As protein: CATSEGEGTGITQETQYF.

CDR3 region: CASSYSRTSGYPSSTDTQYF. The CDR3 DNA reads as TGTGCCAGCAGTTACTCTCGGACTAGCGGATATCCCTCTAGCACAGATACGCAGTATTTT. The gene calls are TRBV6-2 or TRBV6-3 and TRBJ2-3; 10 positions match TRBD2. Germline values: CDR1 MNHEY, CDR2 SVGEGT. The CDR3 runs to 20 residues. After removal of 0 bases from V and 0 bases from J, the junction contained 12 bases not matched to a gene.

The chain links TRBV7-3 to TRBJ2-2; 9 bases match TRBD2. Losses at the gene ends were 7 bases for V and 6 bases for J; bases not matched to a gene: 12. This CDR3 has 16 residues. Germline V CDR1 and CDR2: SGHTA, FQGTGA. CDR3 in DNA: TGTGCCAGCACCCGTAGCGGGAGTGGGGGGGCCGGGGAGCTGTTTTTT. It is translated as CASTRSGSGGAGELFF. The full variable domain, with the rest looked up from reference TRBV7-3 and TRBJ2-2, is GAGVSQTPSNKVTEKGKYVELRCDPISGHTALYWYRQSLGQGPEFLIYFQGTGAADDSGLPNDRFFAVRPEGSVSTLKIQRTERGDSAVYLCASTRSGSGGAGELFFGEGSRLTVL.

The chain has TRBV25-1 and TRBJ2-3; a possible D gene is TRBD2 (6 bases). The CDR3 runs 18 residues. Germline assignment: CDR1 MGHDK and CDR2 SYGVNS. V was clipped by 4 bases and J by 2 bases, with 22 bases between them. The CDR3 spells CASSGPPGGALITDTQYF. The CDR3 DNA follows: TGTGCCAGCAGTGGCCCCCCTGGAGGGGCCCTAATCACAGATACGCAGTATTTT.

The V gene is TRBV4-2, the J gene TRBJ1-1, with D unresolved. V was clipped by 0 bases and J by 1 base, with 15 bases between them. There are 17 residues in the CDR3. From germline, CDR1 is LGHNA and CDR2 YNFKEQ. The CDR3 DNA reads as TGTGCCAGCAGCCAAGAACCTCTTGCGCGACCGAACACTGAAGCTTTCTTT. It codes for CASSQEPLARPNTEAFF.

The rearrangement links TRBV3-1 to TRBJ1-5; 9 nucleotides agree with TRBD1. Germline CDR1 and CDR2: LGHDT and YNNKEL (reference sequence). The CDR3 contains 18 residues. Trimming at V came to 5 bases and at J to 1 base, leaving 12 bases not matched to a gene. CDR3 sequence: CASSLQGASFLSNQPQHF. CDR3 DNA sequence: TGTGCCAGCAGCTTACAGGGGGCGAGTTTTCTCAGCAATCAGCCCCAGCATTTT.

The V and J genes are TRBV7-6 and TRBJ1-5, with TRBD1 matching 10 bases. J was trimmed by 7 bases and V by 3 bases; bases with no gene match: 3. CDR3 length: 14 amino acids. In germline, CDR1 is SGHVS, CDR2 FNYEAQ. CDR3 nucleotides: TGTGCCAGCAGCTTTGGACAGGGGGGACAGCCCCAGCATTTT. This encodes CASSFGQGGQPQHF. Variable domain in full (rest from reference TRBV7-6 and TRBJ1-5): GAGVSQSPRYKVTKRGQDVALRCDPISGHVSLYWYRQALGQGPEFLTYFNYEAQQDKSGLPNDRFSAERPEGSISTLTIQRTEQRDSAMYRCASSFGQGGQPQHFGDGTRLSIL.

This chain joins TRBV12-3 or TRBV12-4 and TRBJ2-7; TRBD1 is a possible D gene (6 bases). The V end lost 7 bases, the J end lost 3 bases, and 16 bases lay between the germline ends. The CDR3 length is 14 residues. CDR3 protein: CASTADRKGYEQYF. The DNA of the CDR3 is TGTGCCAGCACCGCCGACAGGAAAGGCTACGAGCAGTACTTC.

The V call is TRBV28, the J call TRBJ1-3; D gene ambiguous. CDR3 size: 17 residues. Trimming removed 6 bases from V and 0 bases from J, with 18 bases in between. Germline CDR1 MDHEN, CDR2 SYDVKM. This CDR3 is CASSQSGLPSSGNTIYF. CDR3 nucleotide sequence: TGTGCCAGCAGCCAAAGCGGATTACCGAGCTCTGGAAACACCATATATTTT.

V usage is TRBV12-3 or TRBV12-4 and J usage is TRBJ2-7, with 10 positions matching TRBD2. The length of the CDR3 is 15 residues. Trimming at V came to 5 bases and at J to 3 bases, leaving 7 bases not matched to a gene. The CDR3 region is CASSVRSSGSYEQYF. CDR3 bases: TGTGCCAGCAGTGTTCGATCTAGCGGGAGCTACGAGCAGTACTTC.

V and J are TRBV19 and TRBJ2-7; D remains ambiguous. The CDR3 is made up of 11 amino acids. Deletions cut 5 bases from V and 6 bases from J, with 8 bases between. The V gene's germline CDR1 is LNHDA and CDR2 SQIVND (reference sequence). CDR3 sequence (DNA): TGTGCCAGTAGTGACCGGAGCGAGCAGTACTTC. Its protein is CASSDRSEQYF. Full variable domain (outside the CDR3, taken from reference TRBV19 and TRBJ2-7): DGGITQSPKYLFRKEGQNVTLSCEQNLNHDAMYWYRQDPGQGLRLIYYSQIVNDFQKGDIAEGYSVSREKKESFPLTVTSAQKNPTAFYLCASSDRSEQYFGPGTRLTVT.

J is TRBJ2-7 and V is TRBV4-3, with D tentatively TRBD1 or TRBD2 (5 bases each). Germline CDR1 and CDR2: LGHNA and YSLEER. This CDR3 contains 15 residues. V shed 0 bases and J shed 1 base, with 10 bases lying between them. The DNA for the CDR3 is TGCGCCAGCAGCCAAGATTTGGGGGTATCCTACGAGCAGTACTTC. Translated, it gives CASSQDLGVSYEQYF.

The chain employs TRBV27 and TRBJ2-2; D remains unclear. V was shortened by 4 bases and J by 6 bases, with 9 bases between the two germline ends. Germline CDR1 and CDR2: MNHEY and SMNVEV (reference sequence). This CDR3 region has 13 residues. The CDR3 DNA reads TGTGCCAGCAGTTCCCGTGGTGCCGGGGAGCTGTTTTTT. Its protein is CASSSRGAGELFF.